This T cell receptor (beta chain) came from a study of blood T cell repertoires in COVID-19. As for the study in general: T cells, B-cell-depleted T cells, or PBMCs supplied cDNA or gDNA.

Germline V lookup: CDR1 KGHDR, CDR2 SFDVKD. Trimming cost V 3 bases and J 6 bases, with 10 bases left between them. The CDR3 sequence is 13 residues long. Original analysis: By means of reference gene primer amplification, nucleated cell counts were estimated. Clones were read by immunoSEQ multiplex PCR, and TCRdb kept only the in-frame ones, dropping some. The DNA gave D and trimming, while V, J and clone size come from that table. The sample contains around 170,000 clones, roughly 80% of which appear only once. The sequence derives from a young man with active or convalescent COVID-19. The material sequenced was peripheral blood. The J gene is TRBJ1-2, the V gene TRBV24-1; tentative D call: TRBD1 (6 bases). CDR3 loop: CATSDTGSHGYTF. In DNA, the CDR3 is TGTGCCACCAGTGATACAGGGAGCCATGGCTACACCTTC.